This T cell receptor (beta chain) was sequenced during a study of T-cell memory formation after mild COVID-19. Notes on the study in general: Clones contracting over day 15 to 85 were CD4/CD8 balanced, with later expanders leaning CD4+.

This clonotype was counted only a few times. The target antigen is unknown. TCRdb redid the calling of the 5' RACE reads with MiXCR, one entry per CDR3 protein. The data contain 280,000 or so distinct CDR3 sequences, around 17% of them seen just once; the ten biggest clones take up around 23%. The CDR3 loop spans 16 amino acids. Trimming left V 5 bases short and J 3 bases short, with 18 bases between. Germline CDR1 and CDR2: SGHVS and FQNEAQ. The gene calls are TRBV7-8 and TRBJ2-3; perhaps TRBD2 as D (7 bases). The clonotype comes from a man between 18 and 29 years old who had mild COVID-19 (a few samples of this study predate the infection). Cell type and time point are not known. The sample taken for sequencing was PBMCs or a T cell subset sorted from them (not recorded which). The DNA of the CDR3 is TGTGCCAGCAGCCCTATGGGGGGGGCGTTGACAGATACGCAGTATTTT. Translated: CASSPMGGALTDTQYF.